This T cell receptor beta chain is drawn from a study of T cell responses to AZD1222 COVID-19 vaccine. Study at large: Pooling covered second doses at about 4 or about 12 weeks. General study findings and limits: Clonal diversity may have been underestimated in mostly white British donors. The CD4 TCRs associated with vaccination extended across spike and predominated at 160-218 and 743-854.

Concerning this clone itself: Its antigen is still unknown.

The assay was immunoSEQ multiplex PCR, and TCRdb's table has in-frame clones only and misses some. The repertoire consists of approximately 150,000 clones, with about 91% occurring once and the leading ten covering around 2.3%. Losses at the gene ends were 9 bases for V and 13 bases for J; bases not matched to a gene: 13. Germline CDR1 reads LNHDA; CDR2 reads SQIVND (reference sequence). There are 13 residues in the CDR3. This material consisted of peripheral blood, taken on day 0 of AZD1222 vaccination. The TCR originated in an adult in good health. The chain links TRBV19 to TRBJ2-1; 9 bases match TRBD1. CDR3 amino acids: CASRDRALISQFF. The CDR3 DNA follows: TGTGCCAGCCGGGACAGGGCCCTGATTTCCCAGTTCTTC.